This T cell receptor beta chain was identified in a study of T cells in Graves' hyperthyroidism and ophthalmopathy. Study information: Upon initial diagnosis and before any treatment, peripheral blood was collected.

The ends lost 2 bases at V and 11 bases at J; junction bases unmatched: 5. The CDR3 runs 12 residues. Germline V gene data show CDR1 as MGHDK and CDR2 as SYGVNS. This clonotype was seen more than once but under ten times. Its matching antigen is unknown. Broader study findings: Ophthalmopathy, which appeared later, was predicted by the model a median approximately 6.7 months before onset. Most thyroid clonotypes expanded above 0.001 appeared in blood too.

TCR beta CDR3 region amplification was performed from RNA transcripts. HTBI primers were used for first-round RT-PCR of the TCR CDR3. Each CDR3 protein gets one entry after TCRdb re-called the multiplex PCR reads with MiXCR. The table shows under 400,000 distinct CDR3 sequences, with approximately 15% occurring only once. The receptor's source is a man in his thirties or forties with Graves' hyperthyroidism. Sequencing used blood. J is TRBJ1-1 and V is TRBV25-1; 7 positions agree with TRBD1. The CDR3: CASSERRGPAFF. Here the CDR3 DNA reads TGTGCCAGCAGTGAAAGAAGGGGGCCGGCTTTCTTT.